The 21 T cell receptor beta chains presented below share a single source sample, sequenced in a study of shared clonotypes between healthy human individuals. Clones were sequenced by immunoSEQ multiplex PCR, and TCRdb holds only the in-frame ones, with some missing. The sample yields roughly 2.4 million clones, around 95% seen once. Sequencing was done on a sample of naive CD4+ T cells sorted from blood. Subset here: CD45RA+ positively selected. The receptors derive from a man between 18 and 29 years old in good health.

The rearrangement links TRBV6-1 to TRBJ2-3, with D possibly TRBD2 on 5 matching bases. The CDR3 runs to 18 residues. V lost 0 bases to trimming and J lost 1 base, with 17 bases between them. Germline V CDR1 and CDR2: MNHNS, SASEGT. As DNA, the CDR3 is TGTGCCAGCAGTGAAGCGAGGGCATTGCCGCTCGGCACAGATACGCAGTATTTT. It codes for CASSEARALPLGTDTQYF.

Worth noting for this clone: This CDR3 is also generated by other DNA sequences in the sample. The V and J genes are TRBV10-3 and TRBJ2-7; D is uncertain. The germline CDR1 and CDR2 sequences are ENHRY and SYGVKD. The CDR3 spans 11 residues. The V end lost 6 bases, the J end lost 1 base, and 4 bases lay between the germline ends. CDR3 coding DNA: TGTGCCATCAGGGGGTCCTACGAGCAGTACTTC. The encoded protein is CAIRGSYEQYF.

V is TRBV11-3 and J is TRBJ2-2; weak D call: TRBD2 (5 bases). The V gene's germline CDR1 is SGHNT and CDR2 YENEEA. The V and J ends lost 5 bases and 1 base respectively, with 11 bases between them. This CDR3 has 15 residues. The CDR3 sequence: CASSQTEVNTGELFF. In DNA form, the CDR3 reads TGTGCCAGCAGCCAAACGGAGGTGAACACCGGGGAGCTGTTTTTT.

The chain combines TRBV5-1 with TRBJ2-2; perhaps TRBD1 as D (6 bases). CDR3 length equals 15 residues. Germline CDR1 and CDR2: SGHRS and YFSETQ. Trimming left V 3 bases short and J 2 bases short, with 11 bases between. The CDR3 region is CASSWTVPNTGELFF. Written as DNA, the CDR3 is TGCGCCAGCAGCTGGACAGTTCCCAACACCGGGGAGCTGTTTTTT.

Concerning this clone: This CDR3 is also generated by other DNA sequences in the sample. DNA for the CDR3: TGCGCCAGCAGCTTGGATCCAGCTAATTCACCCCTCCACTTT. Its protein is CASSLDPANSPLHF. The chain carries TRBV5-1 and TRBJ1-6; the D is unclear. V dropped 0 bases and J dropped 6 bases, with 7 bases sitting between them. Germline V CDR1 and CDR2: SGHRS, YFSETQ. CDR3 length equals 14 residues.

The CDR3 protein is CASSIGTSAYNEQFF. CDR3 nucleotides: TGCGCCAGCAGCATAGGGACTAGCGCATACAATGAGCAGTTCTTC. The chain joins TRBV5-1 to TRBJ2-1; 10 bases line up with TRBD2. The CDR3 has 15 residues. Per germline, CDR1 SGHRS and CDR2 YFSETQ. V dropped 4 bases and J dropped 4; count of bases not matched to a gene: 5. The full variable domain, completed using reference TRBV5-1 and TRBJ2-1, is KAGVTQTPRYLIKTRGQQVTLSCSPISGHRSVSWYQQTPGQGLQFLFEYFSETQRNKGNFPGRFSGRQFSNSRSEMNVSTLELGDSALYLCASSIGTSAYNEQFFGPGTRLTVL.

Only one count was recorded for this clone. This chain uses TRBV7-9 with TRBJ1-1; D unresolved. This CDR3 is 14 amino acids long. V was trimmed by 5 bases and J by 0 bases, leaving 10 bases between them. CDR1 is SEHNR, CDR2 FQNEAQ, per germline (reference sequence). This chain's CDR3 is CASSRGGLNTEAFF. The CDR3 nucleotides are TGTGCCAGCAGCCGGGGAGGGCTGAACACTGAAGCTTTCTTT.

This chain connects TRBV7-2 to TRBJ2-3; 8 bases are shared with TRBD2. V trimming: 3 bases; J trimming: 2 bases; junction bases outside the gene matches: 10. Germline CDR1 reads SGHTA; CDR2 reads FQGNSA. The CDR3 sequence is 17 residues long. DNA of the CDR3: TGTGCCAGCAGCTTTCAAAGCGGGGGCGATATCACAGATACGCAGTATTTT. This encodes CASSFQSGGDITDTQYF.

Turning to this clone: This sample includes further DNA sequences coding for the same CDR3. The chain carries TRBV5-1 and TRBJ2-1, with TRBD2 matching over 12 bases. The V gene end was trimmed by 2 bases and the J gene end by 7 bases; junction bases not matched to a gene: 4. Per germline, CDR1 SGHRS and CDR2 YFSETQ. The CDR3 is made up of 15 amino acids. The CDR3 sequence is CASSLLAGGFNEQFF. The CDR3 DNA reads as TGCGCCAGCAGCTTACTAGCGGGAGGTTTTAATGAGCAGTTCTTC.

This chain uses TRBV5-4 with TRBJ1-3, with D possibly being TRBD1 (5 bases). Between the trimmed V and J ends, which lost 0 bases and 3 bases, there was a span of 16 bases. The germline V gene has CDR1 SGHNT and CDR2 YYREEE (reference sequence). This CDR3 region has 17 residues. Here the CDR3 reads CASSLAPRGKVGNTIYF. In nucleotides, the CDR3 is TGTGCCAGCAGCTTGGCCCCTAGGGGCAAGGTTGGAAACACCATATATTTT.

The chain has TRBV2 and TRBJ2-3; 13 bases are shared with TRBD2. The CDR3 totals 15 residues. CDR1 SNHLY and CDR2 FYNNEI come from the germline V gene. Trimming removed 6 bases from V and 9 bases from J; junction bases left unmatched: 9. The CDR3 protein is CASSLNGLAGATQYF. In DNA, the CDR3 is TGTGCCAGCAGCCTCAACGGACTAGCGGGGGCAACGCAGTATTTT.

The J gene is TRBJ1-2, the V gene TRBV5-4; TRBD1 aligns across 7 bases. With 6 bases clipped from V and 2 bases from J, the junction kept 16 bases outside the gene matches. Germline V CDR1 and CDR2: SGHNT, YYREEE (reference sequence). The CDR3 is 17 residues long. CDR3 bases: TGTGCCAGCACGGGGGAGGGGGCAGTTTCCACGAACTATGGCTACACCTTC. This encodes CASTGEGAVSTNYGYTF.

The chain has TRBV6-5 and TRBJ2-2; no clear D. In germline, CDR1 is MNHEY, CDR2 SVGAGI. The CDR3 is made up of 15 amino acids. Between the trimmed V and J ends, which lost 6 bases and 2 bases, there was a span of 13 bases. The CDR3 protein is CASSPLTRNTGELFF. The DNA for the CDR3 is TGTGCCAGCAGCCCCCTGACACGAAACACCGGGGAGCTGTTTTTT.

This clone was counted a single time. This chain connects TRBV20-1 to TRBJ2-5; 8 bases are shared with TRBD2. The germline V gene has CDR1 DFQATT and CDR2 SNEGSKA (reference sequence). This CDR3 spans 11 amino acids. Trimming cost V 6 bases and J 6 bases; bases outside gene matches: 3. Here the CDR3 reads CSAPGGQTQYF. Here the CDR3 DNA reads TGCAGTGCCCCGGGGGGGCAGACCCAGTACTTC.

The gene calls are TRBV7-2 and TRBJ1-4; TRBD1 matches at 8 bases. Germline V gene lookup returns CDR1 SGHTA and CDR2 FQGNSA. V shed 1 base and J 8 bases; nucleotides not matched to a gene: 6. The CDR3 contains 15 residues. The CDR3 coding sequence is TGTGCCAGCAGCTTAGAAACAGGGGGAGGGGAAAAACTGTTTTTT. Translated: CASSLETGGGEKLFF. Based on the CDR3 plus reference TRBV7-2 and TRBJ1-4, the full variable domain is GAGVSQSPSNKVTEKGKDVELRCDPISGHTALYWYRQSLGQGLEFLIYFQGNSAPDKSGLPSDRFSAERTGGSVSTLTIQRTQQEDSAVYLCASSLETGGGEKLFFGSGTQLSVL.

A remark on this clone: Other nucleotide sequences from this sample produce the same CDR3. This sequence joins TRBV5-1 and TRBJ2-2, with D unresolved. There are 12 residues in the CDR3. The ends were cut back, 0 bases at V and 8 bases at J, with 5 bases in the middle. CDR1 and CDR2 from the germline V gene are SGHRS and YFSETQ. CDR3 bases: TGCGCCAGCAGCTTGGTTCTTGGGGAGCTGTTTTTT. Residues: CASSLVLGELFF.

The CDR3 DNA reads as TGTGCCATCAGTGCAGGACTCGGCGACGGGTACGAGCAGTACTTC. The encoded protein is CAISAGLGDGYEQYF. The chain links TRBV10-3 to TRBJ2-7; D is possibly TRBD2 (5 bases). Germline CDR1 ENHRY, CDR2 SYGVKD. CDR3 length equals 15 residues. The V and J ends lost 4 bases and 4 bases respectively, with 17 bases between them.

The J gene is TRBJ1-4, the V gene TRBV7-9, with 8 bases that match TRBD1. CDR3 size: 14 residues. With 10 bases clipped from V and 1 base from J, the junction kept 5 bases outside the gene matches. From germline, CDR1 is SEHNR and CDR2 FQNEAQ (reference sequence). In DNA, the CDR3 is TGTGCCACCCCCGACAGGGGAACTAATGAAAAACTGTTTTTT. This gives the protein CATPDRGTNEKLFF.

About this clone: Germline and junction disagree at one end, which may indicate a read error. The chain carries TRBV29-1 and TRBJ2-2, with 16 bases lining up with TRBD2. The CDR3 loop spans 17 amino acids. CDR1 is SQVTM and CDR2 is ANQGSEA in the germline V gene. CDR3 nucleotides: TGCAGCGTCGAGGGACTAGCGGGAGGGCCGAATACCGGGGAGCTGTTTTTT. Translation: CSVEGLAGGPNTGELFF.

The genes are TRBV30 and TRBJ1-5; D gene unclear. The length of the CDR3 is 15 residues. V was cut by 2 bases and J by 0 bases, with 11 bases left in between. Germline CDR1 and CDR2: GTSNPN and SVGIG (reference sequence). Here the CDR3 DNA reads TGTGCCTGGAGTTCCCTTGGGTCTAGCAATCAGCCCCAGCATTTT. It specifies CAWSSLGSSNQPQHF. Drawing the rest from reference TRBV30 and TRBJ1-5, the complete variable domain is SQTIHQWPATLVQPVGSPLSLECTVEGTSNPNLYWYRQAAGRGLQLLFYSVGIGQISSEVPQNLSASRPQDRQFILSSKKLLLSDSGFYLCAWSSLGSSNQPQHFGDGTRLSIL.

The chain joins TRBV9 to TRBJ1-1; 7 positions agree with TRBD1. Germline V lookup: CDR1 SGDLS, CDR2 YYNGEE. This CDR3 comprises 17 residues. V trimming: 4 bases; J trimming: 3 bases; junction bases outside the gene matches: 15. CDR3 sequence reads: CASSTSLKITGDTEAFF. DNA for the CDR3: TGTGCCAGCAGCACAAGCTTAAAGATAACAGGGGACACTGAAGCTTTCTTT.